Each of the 31 T cell receptor beta chains below was sequenced from the same sample in a study of T-cell reconstitution after alpha-beta-depleted transplantation in children. During its preparation, the TCRbeta library received unique molecular identifiers. TCRdb re-called the PCR reads with MiXCR, one entry per CDR3 protein. Found here are hundreds of thousands of distinct CDR3 sequences, roughly 10% of them singletons; the top ten hold about 2.1%. The material sequenced was PBMCs, taken before TCRalphabeta/CD19-depleted stem cell transplant. All receptors come from a child aged 2 to 10 with inherited bone marrow failure, due to receive a stem cell transplant.

This clonotype was seen at least ten times. This chain connects TRBV27 to TRBJ2-7; D unclear. This CDR3 is 15 amino acids long. V lost 8 bases, J lost 1 base, and 18 bases lay in between. Germline V gene data show CDR1 as MNHEY and CDR2 as SMNVEV (reference sequence). CDR3 amino acids: CASRLAGSNSYEQYF. DNA for the CDR3: TGTGCCAGCCGACTTGCTGGTAGTAATTCCTACGAGCAGTACTTC.

In this sample, this clonotype turned up a few times. The chain uses TRBV12-3 or TRBV12-4 and TRBJ2-1; D is possibly TRBD2 (5 bases). The CDR3 loop spans 14 amino acids. V lost 2 bases, J lost 4 bases, and 9 bases lay in between. For the CDR3, the DNA is TGTGCCAGCAGTTTAAGCGGCCATTACAATGAGCAGTTCTTC. Protein product: CASSLSGHYNEQFF.

This clonotype was counted at least ten times. The V call is TRBV3-1, the J call TRBJ2-7; possible D gene TRBD1, 6 bases. Germline V gene lookup returns CDR1 LGHDT and CDR2 YNNKEL (reference sequence). V lost 5 bases and J 0 bases, leaving 17 bases between the germline ends. The CDR3 runs to 16 residues. The CDR3 coding sequence is TGTGCCAGCAGCAATCCCAGGGGCCTTAACTCCTACGAGCAGTACTTC. It codes for CASSNPRGLNSYEQYF.

This clonotype showed up just a few times. The chain uses TRBV20-1 and TRBJ1-1, with unresolved D. The CDR3 has 12 amino acids. Trimming shortened V by 2 bases and J by 1 base, and 5 bases separated the two germline ends. CDR1 DFQATT and CDR2 SNEGSKA come from the germline V gene (reference sequence). CDR3 in amino acids: CSARSANTEAFF. CDR3 DNA: TGCAGTGCTAGAAGTGCGAACACTGAAGCTTTCTTT.

This clonotype appeared a few times. This sequence joins TRBV29-1 and TRBJ1-1; D ambiguous. CDR3 size: 14 residues. Germline CDR1 is SQVTM and CDR2 is ANQGSEA. Trimming shortened V by 4 bases and J by 1 base, and 13 bases separated the two germline ends. The CDR3: CSVGHRLANTEAFF. CDR3 in DNA: TGCAGCGTTGGGCATCGGCTGGCGAACACTGAAGCTTTCTTT.

This clonotype has at least ten counts. The chain joins TRBV12-3 or TRBV12-4 to TRBJ2-3; 9 bases line up with TRBD1. Unmatched junction bases numbered 9, after V lost 8 bases and J lost 3 bases. The CDR3 consists of 15 residues. The CDR3 nucleotides are TGTGCCAGCGCACCGCACAGGGGGCTGACAGATACGCAGTATTTT. Translating gives CASAPHRGLTDTQYF.

This clonotype was counted at least ten times. The J gene is TRBJ2-1, the V gene TRBV10-3; 8 bases are shared with TRBD2. Germline trimming cut 6 bases from V and 2 bases from J; bases unmatched to any gene: 9. CDR1 ENHRY and CDR2 SYGVKD come from the germline V gene. The CDR3 is 16 amino acids. The CDR3 spells CAISLQGREAYNEQFF. CDR3 nucleotides: TGTGCCATCAGCCTTCAAGGGCGGGAGGCCTACAATGAGCAGTTCTTC.

This clonotype came up many times. The chain couples TRBV12-3 or TRBV12-4 to TRBJ2-5; D not resolved. The CDR3 spans 14 residues. With 3 bases removed from V and 4 bases from J, the gap between germline ends came to 12 bases. DNA of the CDR3: TGTGCCAGCAGTTTTTCAGACCTTAGAGAGACCCAGTACTTC. Protein sequence: CASSFSDLRETQYF.

This clonotype was recorded at least ten times. V usage is TRBV12-3 or TRBV12-4 and J usage is TRBJ2-7; possibly TRBD2 for D (5 bases). The CDR3 sequence is 12 residues long. Trimming shortened V by 2 bases and J by 6 bases, and 8 bases separated the two germline ends. This CDR3 reads CASSLSGVEQYF. For the CDR3, the DNA is TGTGCCAGCAGTTTATCCGGGGTCGAGCAGTACTTC.

The table lists this clonotype with many counts. This chain joins TRBV29-1 and TRBJ1-2, with D tentatively TRBD1 (6 bases). Germline CDR1 is SQVTM and CDR2 is ANQGSEA. The V and J ends lost 7 bases and 5 bases respectively, with 23 bases between them. The CDR3 runs 15 residues. CDR3 nucleotide sequence: TGCAGCGCCTACCTTCCCGGACAGACTACATATGGCTACACCTTC. Protein product: CSAYLPGQTTYGYTF.

This clonotype showed up many times. V is TRBV10-2 and J is TRBJ2-5; no clear D gene. The CDR3 runs 13 residues. Germline V lookup: CDR1 WSHSY, CDR2 SAAADI. Trimming took off 5 bases at V and 2 bases at J, with 9 bases between the two ends. The CDR3 loop is CASSSDVQETQYF. In nucleotides, the CDR3 is TGCGCCAGCAGTTCGGACGTACAAGAGACCCAGTACTTC.

A word on this clonotype: A much larger clone sits a single nucleotide away, making a read error possible. V and J are TRBV7-2 and TRBJ1-1; tentatively, D is TRBD1 (5 bases). Germline V gene sequence: CDR1 SGHTA, CDR2 FQGNSA. There are 13 residues in the CDR3. The DNA of the CDR3 is TGTGCCGGCAGCTTACCGGCAGGGAGTGAAGCTTTCTTT. Protein product: CAGSLPAGSEAFF. The whole variable domain, remainder taken from reference TRBV7-2 and TRBJ1-1, is GAGVSQSPSNKVTEKGKDVELRCDPISGHTALYWYRQSLGQGLEFLIYFQGNSAPDKSGLPSDRFSAERTGGSVSTLTIQRTQQEDSAVYLCAGSLPAGSEAFFGQGTRLTVV.

In this sample, this clonotype turned up many times. This rearrangement joins TRBV4-3 to TRBJ2-1; 9 bases agree with TRBD2. The V segment lost 3 bases and the J segment 8 bases; nucleotides outside the gene matches: 14. This CDR3 contains 17 residues. Germline CDR1 LGHNA, CDR2 YSLEER. The chain's CDR3 is CASSHGLGRREGDEQFF. The DNA for the CDR3 is TGCGCCAGCAGCCATGGTCTGGGGCGGCGGGAGGGCGATGAGCAGTTCTTC.

This clonotype was counted many times. This chain links TRBV7-9 with TRBJ2-1; unclear D gene. Between the trimmed V and J ends, which lost 1 base and 1 base, there was a span of 8 bases. Germline V CDR1 and CDR2: SEHNR, FQNEAQ (reference sequence). The CDR3 loop spans 15 amino acids. The CDR3 nucleotides are TGTGCCAGCAGCTTAGTATCTAGTTCCTACAATGAGCAGTTCTTC. Translation gives CASSLVSSSYNEQFF.

For the CDR3, the DNA is TGTGCCAGCAGTTTACCAGGTTTCCCCCGCAATGAGCAGTTCTTC. Its translation: CASSLPGFPRNEQFF. The genes are TRBV27 and TRBJ2-1; D uncertain. The germline gives CDR1 MNHEY, CDR2 SMNVEV (reference sequence). V was clipped by 2 bases and J by 6 bases, with 14 bases between them. This CDR3 has 15 amino acids.

The table lists this clonotype with many counts. This chain joins TRBV19 and TRBJ2-7, with unresolved D. The CDR3 has 11 residues. Germline V lookup: CDR1 LNHDA, CDR2 SQIVND (reference sequence). V dropped 9 bases and J dropped 3 bases, with 9 bases sitting between them. CDR3 DNA sequence: TGTGCCAGCTCAGGAGACTACGAGCAGTACTTC. Translation: CASSGDYEQYF.

With regard to this clonotype: One end of the junction fails to match germline, which may point to a read error. The chain joins TRBV27 to TRBJ2-1, with no clear D. The CDR3 sequence is 18 residues long. Per germline, CDR1 MNHEY and CDR2 SMNVEV (reference sequence). The CDR3 loop reads CTSSLYLFRDKGYNEQFF. The CDR3 DNA sequence: TGTACCAGCAGTTTATACTTATTTAGGGATAAGGGTTACAATGAGCAGTTCTTC.

A remark on this clonotype: A much larger clone sits a single nucleotide away, making a read error possible. The J gene is TRBJ2-7, the V gene TRBV7-2; 8 bases agree with TRBD1. The J segment lost 5 bases and the V segment lost 6 bases, leaving 12 bases of the junction unmatched. CDR3 size: 15 residues. Germline CDR1 SGHTA, CDR2 FQGNSA. This chain's CDR3 is CASRTGVNAPNEQYF. The CDR3 nucleotides are TGTGCCAGCAGGACAGGGGTTAACGCCCCGAACGAGCAGTACTTC.

This clonotype was counted between two and nine times. The genes are TRBV30 and TRBJ1-5, with 9 bases lining up with TRBD1. CDR3 length equals 14 residues. Losses at the gene ends were 3 bases for V and 6 bases for J; bases not matched to a gene: 6. CDR1 GTSNPN and CDR2 SVGIG come from the germline V gene (reference sequence). CDR3 residues: CAWSTGQGRQPQHF. CDR3 bases: TGTGCCTGGAGCACGGGACAGGGCCGTCAGCCCCAGCATTTT.

This clonotype was found a few times. The chain uses TRBV20-1 and TRBJ2-1, with 11 nucleotides matching TRBD2. Trimming at V came to 7 bases and at J to 3 bases, leaving 2 bases not matched to a gene. The CDR3 is made up of 13 amino acids. In germline, CDR1 is DFQATT, CDR2 SNEGSKA (reference sequence). The chain's CDR3 is CSGGLADYNEQFF. The CDR3 DNA is TGCAGTGGGGGACTAGCGGACTACAATGAGCAGTTCTTC.

This clonotype was counted between two and nine times. V usage is TRBV4-3 and J usage is TRBJ2-1; a possible D gene is TRBD1 (5 bases). Trimming removed 0 bases from V and 2 bases from J, with 14 bases in between. The CDR3 runs to 17 residues. Per the germline V gene, CDR1 is LGHNA and CDR2 is YSLEER. The CDR3 DNA reads TGCGCCAGCAGCCAAGATCTAACAGGATCGACCTACAATGAGCAGTTCTTC. It encodes CASSQDLTGSTYNEQFF.

This clonotype has at least ten counts. The rearrangement links TRBV9 to TRBJ2-1, with 11 bases matching TRBD2. The CDR3 runs 18 residues. J was trimmed by 3 bases and V by 4 bases; bases with no gene match: 12. CDR1 and CDR2 (germline): SGDLS, YYNGEE. The CDR3 bases are TGTGCCAGCAGCCTAACTTACCGGACTAGCGGGCGCTACAATGAGCAGTTCTTC. This translates into CASSLTYRTSGRYNEQFF.

A few counts support this clonotype. The gene calls are TRBV7-9 and TRBJ2-1; no firm D call. Germline V gene lookup returns CDR1 SEHNR and CDR2 FQNEAQ (reference sequence). The V gene lost 4 bases and the J gene lost 8 bases, with 9 bases spanning the gap. The CDR3 runs 12 residues. CDR3 DNA: TGTGCCAGCAGCTCCTCAAGCGATGAGCAGTTCTTC. This encodes CASSSSSDEQFF.

As to this clonotype: This could be a read error, since a much larger clone is one nucleotide away. This chain connects TRBV7-2 to TRBJ2-7, with 9 positions matching TRBD2. Per the germline V gene, CDR1 is SGHTA and CDR2 is FQGNSA. Germline trimming cut 4 bases from V and 5 bases from J; bases unmatched to any gene: 9. The CDR3 has 15 residues. Here the CDR3 DNA reads TGTGCCAGCAGCTCAAGACTAGCGGCAGCGGACGAGCAGTACTTC. This gives the protein CASSSRLAAADEQYF.

This clonotype was seen at least ten times. The chain joins TRBV20-1 to TRBJ2-1; the D is unclear. The CDR3 totals 13 residues. The V end lost 1 base, the J end lost 0 bases, and 4 bases lay between the germline ends. Looked up from germline, CDR1 is DFQATT and CDR2 is SNEGSKA (reference sequence). CDR3 bases: TGCAGTGCTAGAGTCCCCTCCTACAATGAGCAGTTCTTC. Protein sequence: CSARVPSYNEQFF.

This clonotype was counted between two and nine times. The CDR3 protein is CSVEGSETEAFF. The CDR3 coding sequence is TGCAGCGTTGAAGGGAGTGAAACTGAAGCTTTCTTT. The chain employs TRBV29-1 and TRBJ1-1; D gene unclear. Trimming took 1 base from V and 5 from J, leaving 8 bases between them. The CDR3 runs to 12 residues. Germline loops: CDR1 SQVTM, CDR2 ANQGSEA. The full variable domain, with the rest looked up from reference TRBV29-1 and TRBJ1-1, is SAVISQKPSRDICQRGTSLTIQCQVDSQVTMMFWYRQQPGQSLTLIATANQGSEATYESGFVIDKFPISRPNLTFSTLTVSNMSPEDSSIYLCSVEGSETEAFFGQGTRLTVV.

This clonotype was seen ten or more times. The rearrangement uses TRBV5-1 and TRBJ2-1; D may be TRBD2 (6 bases). CDR1 and CDR2 (germline): SGHRS, YFSETQ. V lost 2 bases and J 1 base, leaving 10 bases between the germline ends. The CDR3 runs to 15 residues. The CDR3: CASSFVSGSYNEQFF. CDR3 DNA: TGCGCCAGCAGCTTCGTTAGCGGTTCCTACAATGAGCAGTTCTTC.

This clonotype was seen repeatedly, ten times or more. V gene TRBV7-2 combines with J gene TRBJ2-3; a possible D gene is TRBD2 (5 bases). Germline CDR1 and CDR2: SGHTA and FQGNSA. V gave up 1 base and J gave up 2 bases, with 16 bases separating them. The CDR3 has 17 amino acids. The chain's CDR3 is CASSLGPGITLTDTQYF. The CDR3 DNA reads as TGTGCCAGCAGCTTAGGGCCCGGGATCACCCTCACAGATACGCAGTATTTT.

This clonotype was counted many times. V usage is TRBV5-1 and J usage is TRBJ2-1; 14 nucleotides agree with TRBD2. This CDR3 spans 17 amino acids. Germline CDR1 is SGHRS and CDR2 is YFSETQ. V shed 0 bases and J 8 bases; nucleotides not matched to a gene: 7. This CDR3 reads CASSLETPGLAGDEQFF. The CDR3 DNA is TGCGCCAGCAGCTTGGAGACGCCGGGACTAGCGGGAGATGAGCAGTTCTTC.

The V call is TRBV4-2, the J call TRBJ2-1, with 7 positions matching TRBD2. Germline lookup yields CDR1 LGHNA and CDR2 YNFKEQ. The length of the CDR3 is 15 residues. V was pared by 5 bases and J by 3 bases, with 7 bases of the junction left unmatched. Here the CDR3 reads CASSETAGYYNEQFF. The CDR3 bases are TGTGCCAGCAGCGAAACAGCGGGATACTACAATGAGCAGTTCTTC.

The table lists this clonotype with many counts. The gene calls are TRBV4-3 and TRBJ2-7, with D perhaps TRBD2 (6 bases). The CDR3 covers 17 residues. CDR1 is LGHNA and CDR2 is YSLEER in the germline V gene. Trimming removed 1 base at V and 0 bases at J, with 16 bases between. The CDR3 nucleotides read TGCGCCAGCAGCCAAGTATTTCCGGGGGAGTTCTCCTACGAGCAGTACTTC. Translation gives CASSQVFPGEFSYEQYF.